The rows below give T cell receptor beta chains drawn from one sample of a study of cytotoxic CD8 clonotypes in ibrutinib-treated CLL. Assay used: immunoSEQ multiplex PCR; TCRdb lists only in-frame clones, some missing. This table holds 150,000 to 200,000 clones, more than 70% found once. This sample comprised PBMCs, obtained at disease progression, from a patient treated with ibrutinib. All receptors come from a human donor with chronic lymphocytic leukemia. The CDR3 runs from the conserved cysteine through the conserved F or W. The order of the fields is clone size, J gene, D gene, CDR3 length, V gene, CDR3 protein, CDR3 DNA. D genes are given only for firm matches. Where a row states a size, it is once, few, many or the class of an expanded clone; other rows omit it.

- TRBJ2-7 TRBD2 16 TRBV27 CASSSPTSGSLGEQYF TGTGCCAGCAGTTCCCCAACTAGCGGGAGTTTAGGCGAGCAGTACTTC
- TRBJ1-5 TRBD1 18 TRBV5-3 CARSLFPPGGSDNQPQHF TGTGCCAGAAGCTTGTTCCCTCCAGGGGGCTCGGACAATCAGCCCCAGCATTTT
- TRBJ2-3 TRBD2 16 TRBV27 CASSLRVSGGTDTQYF TGTGCCAGCAGTTTAAGGGTTAGCGGGGGCACAGATACGCAGTATTTT
- TRBJ1-1 - 15 TRBV18 CASSPQGEEGTEAFF TGTGCCAGCTCACCACAGGGGGAGGAGGGTACTGAAGCTTTCTTT
- TRBJ1-1 TRBD1 14 TRBV7-9 CASSLGRGLLGAFF TGTGCCAGCAGCTTAGGGAGGGGGCTCCTTGGAGCTTTCTTT
- TRBJ2-7 - 13 TRBV6-1 CASSASSSYEQYF TGTGCCAGCAGTGCCTCAAGCTCCTACGAGCAGTACTTC
- TRBJ2-1 - 15 TRBV4-2 CASSQDYGDWAEQFF TGTGCCAGCAGCCAAGATTATGGGGACTGGGCTGAACAGTTCTTC
- TRBJ2-3 - 17 TRBV4-2 CASSQDFLQGFTDTQYF TGTGCCAGCAGCCAAGATTTTTTGCAGGGGTTCACAGATACGCAGTATTTT
few TRBJ2-4 - 13 TRBV7-2 CASSYKPKNIQYF TGTGCCAGCTCCTACAAACCCAAAAACATTCAGTACTTC
- TRBJ2-6 TRBD1 18 TRBV13 CASSLAGTGRSGANVLTF TGTGCCAGCAGCTTAGCCGGGACAGGTAGATCTGGGGCCAACGTCCTGACTTTC
- TRBJ2-7 - 17 TRBV21-1 CASSQPSSILSGHEQYF TGTGCCAGCAGTCAACCTTCTAGCATCCTCAGCGGGCACGAGCAGTACTTC
few TRBJ1-2 - 15 TRBV11-1 CASSLSSGGGYGYTF TGTGCCAGCAGCTTAAGCTCGGGGGGCGGCTATGGCTACACCTTC
- TRBJ2-7 - 17 TRBV7-9 CASSSRDILRSSYEQYF TGTGCCAGCAGCTCCCGGGACATTCTCAGGAGCTCCTACGAGCAGTACTTC
- TRBJ2-5 - 12 TRBV4-1 CASRQKEVTQYF TGCGCCAGCCGGCAGAAGGAAGTGACCCAGTACTTC
once TRBJ1-1 - 16 TRBV11-1 CASSLRARGGQTEAFF TGTGCCAGCAGCTTGAGGGCCCGGGGGGGGCAGACTGAAGCTTTCTTT
- TRBJ1-1 TRBD1 14 TRBV25-1 CASSEFGTGVSAFF TGTGCCAGCAGTGAATTCGGGACAGGGGTCAGCGCTTTCTTT
- TRBJ1-5 - 14 TRBV9 CASSVEGRGQPQHF TGTGCCAGCAGCGTAGAAGGCAGGGGCCAGCCCCAGCATTTT